The 3 T cell receptor beta chains below all came from one sample that was sequenced in a study of control samples from healthy donors and cancer patients. Clones were sequenced by immunoSEQ multiplex PCR, and TCRdb holds only the in-frame ones, with some missing. The data show 90,000 to 130,000 clones, 70% to 85% seen once. The specimen sequenced was blood. The receptors derive from a man younger than 30 in good health.

The V call is TRBV6-2 or TRBV6-3, the J call TRBJ2-7; D is unresolved. The CDR3 spans 16 residues. V lost 0 bases, J lost 3 bases, and 15 bases lay in between. Looked up from germline, CDR1 is MNHEY and CDR2 is SVGEGT. The CDR3 here is CASSYSENSADYEQYF. In nucleotides, the CDR3 is TGTGCCAGCAGTTACTCGGAGAATTCCGCAGACTACGAGCAGTACTTC.

This clone occurred once. This chain links TRBV11-2 with TRBJ2-3; a possible D gene is TRBD2 (5 bases). Germline assignment: CDR1 SGHAT and CDR2 FQNNGV. Trimming shortened V by 5 bases and J by 1 base, and 13 bases separated the two germline ends. The CDR3 runs 15 residues. CDR3 nucleotides: TGTGCCAGCAGCGCCCCTAGCCAAGGCACAGATACGCAGTATTTT. Translated: CASSAPSQGTDTQYF.

V is TRBV28 and J is TRBJ1-5, with D maybe TRBD1 (5 bases). Germline CDR1 MDHEN, CDR2 SYDVKM. V was trimmed by 3 bases and J by 7 bases, leaving 16 bases between them. CDR3 length: 15 amino acids. CDR3 sequence: CASSLGQGGPQPQHF. In DNA, the CDR3 is TGTGCCAGCAGTTTGGGGCAGGGTGGTCCCCAGCCCCAGCATTTT. Supplemented by reference TRBV28 and TRBJ1-5, the full variable domain reads DVKVTQSSRYLVKRTGEKVFLECVQDMDHENMFWYRQDPGLGLRLIYFSYDVKMKEKGDIPEGYSVSREKKERFSLILESASTNQTSMYLCASSLGQGGPQPQHFGDGTRLSIL.